This T cell receptor beta chain is from a study of blood T cell repertoires in COVID-19. Overall study context: Acute and convalescent COVID-19 specimens originated in the United States, Italy and Spain.

The study recruited people aged roughly 18 to 95 years across some 23 US areas. Participant-reported clinical history was the basis for cohort assignment. Authors' analysis steps: Researchers report that nucleated cell counts were estimated from reference gene primer amplification. Assay used: immunoSEQ multiplex PCR; TCRdb lists only in-frame clones, some missing. V and J calls and clone size follow that table, whereas D and trimming were derived from the DNA. The table includes hundreds of thousands of clones, around 90% detected once. Losses at the gene ends were 0 bases for V and 6 bases for J; bases not matched to a gene: 10. The CDR3 consists of 17 residues. CDR1 WNHNN and CDR2 SYGVQD come from the germline V gene (reference sequence).

What was sequenced was PBMCs or T cells enriched from blood (not recorded which). This sequence joins TRBV10-1 and TRBJ2-5, with 10 nucleotides matching TRBD2. This sequence originates from a woman aged 18-35 years with acute COVID-19. CDR3: CASSESGLAGESKTQYF. CDR3 coding DNA: TGCGCCAGCAGTGAGTCGGGTCTAGCGGGAGAATCCAAGACCCAGTACTTC.